A selection of T cell receptor beta chains follows, all from one sample in a study of T cells after yellow fever vaccination. TCRdb independently ran MiXCR on the 5' RACE reads; one entry per CDR3 protein. The sample has roughly 260,000 distinct CDR3 sequences; approximately 12% are singletons. The sequences come from CD4+ T cells sorted from PBMCs, collected 45 days after the yellow fever booster vaccination. Receptors were obtained from a young man who received the YFV17D yellow fever vaccine. Both conserved end residues are part of each CDR3. D genes are given only for firm matches. The size entry is marked missing in some rows and otherwise reads once, few, many or a size class.

D | size | J | V | DNA | CDR3
TRBD1 | few | TRBJ2-5 | TRBV4-3 | TGCGCCAGCAGCCAAGGGCGACAGGGGGCTCGAGGAGAGACCCAGTACTTC | CASSQGRQGARGETQYF
. | few | TRBJ2-7 | TRBV6-2/TRBV6-3 | TGTGCCAGCAGTTCCCCCCTGGTGGGGCGCGAGCAGTACTTC | CASSSPLVGREQYF
. | few | TRBJ2-3 | TRBV14 | TGTGCCAGCAGCCAAGATACGCTCCTAGATACGCAGTATTTT | CASSQDTLLDTQYF
. | many | TRBJ2-5 | TRBV20-1 | TGCAGTGCTACACAAGAGACCCAGTACTTC | CSATQETQYF
. | . | TRBJ2-7 | TRBV7-2 | TGTGCCAGCAGCTTAGCAGGCACACCCTACGAGCAGTACTTC | CASSLAGTPYEQYF
. | few | TRBJ1-2 | TRBV10-3 | TGTGCCATCAGTGAGGGGGGGTATGGCTACACCTTC | CAISEGGYGYTF
. | few | TRBJ2-2 | TRBV20-1 | TGCAGTGCCCGGCCCGCCTCGAACACCGGGGAGCTGTTTTTT | CSARPASNTGELFF
TRBD2 | many | TRBJ2-1 | TRBV12-3/TRBV12-4 | TGTGCCAGCAGTTCGTACGGGACTAGTGACAATGAGCAGTTCTTC | CASSSYGTSDNEQFF
TRBD2 | few | TRBJ2-1 | TRBV5-1 | TGCGCCAGCAGCATCGGAGCGGGAGGGCCCCACAATGAGCAGTTCTTC | CASSIGAGGPHNEQFF
. | few | TRBJ1-1 | TRBV7-2 | TGTGCCAGCAGCCCTCTTTATGGGAACACTGAAGCTTTCTTT | CASSPLYGNTEAFF
TRBD1 | . | TRBJ2-5 | TRBV20-1 | TGCAGTAGCAGACAGGGTGGAACCCAGTACTTC | CSSRQGGTQYF
. | . | TRBJ2-3 | TRBV7-3 | TGTGCCAGCAGCTTAACGGCCCCAGATACGCAGTATTTT | CASSLTAPDTQYF
TRBD1 | few | TRBJ2-7 | TRBV11-2 | TGTGCCAGCAGGACAGGGCAAAAGGCTTACGAGCAGTACTTC | CASRTGQKAYEQYF
. | . | TRBJ2-1 | TRBV7-9 | TGTGCCAGCAGCTTAGCGCAGAAGGTTGAAGGTGGATTC | CASSLAQKVEGGF
TRBD2 | few | TRBJ2-5 | TRBV19 | TGTGCCAGTAGCGTGGTAGCGGGTCGAGAGACCCAGTACTTC | CASSVVAGRETQYF
. | few | TRBJ2-3 | TRBV4-1 | TGCGCCAGCAGCCAAGAAGGGACCGGCGGGACAGATACGCAGTATTTT | CASSQEGTGGTDTQYF
TRBD2 | few | TRBJ2-1 | TRBV29-1 | TGCAGCGCGGGGACTAGCGGGAGGGTGGCGCAGTTCTTC | CSAGTSGRVAQFF
. | few | TRBJ2-2 | TRBV7-2 | TGTGCCAGCAGCTACGGACAGATAAACACCGGGGAGCTGTTTTTT | CASSYGQINTGELFF
. | . | TRBJ2-7 | TRBV15 | TGTGCCACCAGCAGAGTGCAGGGTGGGTACGAGCAGTACTTC | CATSRVQGGYEQYF
. | . | TRBJ1-2 | TRBV5-8 | TGTGCCAGCAGCTGGGAACAATATGGCTACACCTTC | CASSWEQYGYTF
. | few | TRBJ1-1 | TRBV10-2 | TGCGCCAGCAGTGAGGGCAGGAATAACGCTGAAGCTTTCTTT | CASSEGRNNAEAFF
. | . | TRBJ1-5 | TRBV10-2 | TGCGCCAGCAGTGAACACGAGTCCCAGCCCCAGCATTTT | CASSEHESQPQHF
. | . | TRBJ1-5 | TRBV11-2 | TGTGCCAGCAGCCCAAGCGGCAATCAGCCCCAGCATTTT | CASSPSGNQPQHF
TRBD1 | . | TRBJ2-3 | TRBV7-9 | TGTGCCAGCAGCTTTATACAGGGGAAGACAGATACGCAGTATTTT | CASSFIQGKTDTQYF
. | . | TRBJ1-5 | TRBV24-1 | TGTGCCACCAGTGATTCCCGGCAGGGGCCTGATCAGCCCCAGCATTTT | CATSDSRQGPDQPQHF
TRBD2 | few | TRBJ2-7 | TRBV3-1 | TGTGCCAGCAGCCAAGAGAGGAGTGGAGCGGGAGTGGGTGAGCAGTACTTC | CASSQERSGAGVGEQYF
. | . | TRBJ2-5 | TRBV20-1 | TGCAGTGCTAGAGAGGACGAATTTGAGACCCAGTACTTC | CSAREDEFETQYF
. | few | TRBJ2-5 | TRBV5-1 | TGCGCCAGCAGCTTGGTTTCGGGACCTCAAGAGACCCAGTACTTC | CASSLVSGPQETQYF
TRBD2 | . | TRBJ2-1 | TRBV10-1 | TGCGCCAGCAGTGAGCAACTAGCGGGACCCGGAAATGAGCAGTTCTTC | CASSEQLAGPGNEQFF
. | once | TRBJ2-1 | TRBV6-6 | TGTGCCAGCAGTTATGGCAGGGTCTATGAGCAGTTCTTC | CASSYGRVYEQFF
. | . | TRBJ1-1 | TRBV6-5 | TGTGCCAGCCAGTTCCGGGGGAACACTGAAGCTTTCTTT | CASQFRGNTEAFF
TRBD1 | . | TRBJ2-3 | TRBV19 | TGTGCCAGCAGACAGGGTACGGGATCAGATACGCAGTATTTT | CASRQGTGSDTQYF
TRBD1 | . | TRBJ2-1 | TRBV7-2 | TGTGCCAGCAGCTACAGGGGAACCTACAATGAGCAGTTCTTC | CASSYRGTYNEQFF
. | many | TRBJ2-5 | TRBV7-7 | TGTGCTAGCAGCCAGGATTTACAAGAGACCCAGTACTTC | CASSQDLQETQYF
. | . | TRBJ2-7 | TRBV12-3/TRBV12-4 | TGTGCCAGCAGCGCCCTTGGAGGGGGCGTGGGGGAGCAGTACTTC | CASSALGGGVGEQYF
TRBD2 | many | TRBJ2-7 | TRBV5-6 | TGTGCCAGCAGCTTACGGCGGACTAGCTTCGAGCAGTACTTC | CASSLRRTSFEQYF
TRBD1 | . | TRBJ2-3 | TRBV14 | TGTGCCAGCAGCCAAGATCCCACAGGGGGCAATACGCAGTATTTT | CASSQDPTGGNTQYF
TRBD2 | . | TRBJ2-3 | TRBV3-1 | TGTGCCACCAGCCGTGGGACTAGCGGAGGAGATACGCAGTATTTT | CATSRGTSGGDTQYF
. | few | TRBJ2-2 | TRBV12-3/TRBV12-4 | TGTGCCAGCAGTCCCCGTAGTGGCGGGGAGCTGTTTTTT | CASSPRSGGELFF
. | once | TRBJ1-3 | TRBV3-1 | TGTGCCAGCAGCCAAGATACCAGGAACACCATATATTTT | CASSQDTRNTIYF
. | many | TRBJ2-5 | TRBV5-1 | TGCGCCAGCAGCTTGTTACTCGGAAGTTTAGAGACCCAGTACTTC | CASSLLLGSLETQYF
TRBD2 | few | TRBJ2-1 | TRBV5-1 | TGCGCCAGCGTTCTCTTAGCGGGAGGGCCGAATGAGCAGTTCTTC | CASVLLAGGPNEQFF
TRBD1 | few | TRBJ1-1 | TRBV29-1 | TGCAGCGGCGGGACAGGGTTGGGAGCTTTCTTT | CSGGTGLGAFF
. | few | TRBJ2-1 | TRBV20-1 | TGCAGTGGTGGGCGCTCCTACAATGAGCAGTTCTTC | CSGGRSYNEQFF
. | . | TRBJ1-3 | TRBV12-3/TRBV12-4 | TGTGCCAGCAGCCACGAGCCGGGGGGCACCATATATTTT | CASSHEPGGTIYF
. | many | TRBJ2-3 | TRBV20-1 | TGCAGTGCTAGAGCCTTTCTCAGCGGTGGCACAGATACGCAGTATTTT | CSARAFLSGGTDTQYF
. | . | TRBJ1-2 | TRBV19 | TGTGCCAGTAGTGCGGGACTGACGTCTAACTATGGCTACACCTTC | CASSAGLTSNYGYTF
TRBD1 | many | TRBJ2-2 | TRBV12-3/TRBV12-4 | TGTGCCAGCAGCTTCACAGGGGGCGCTTTTTCGGAGCTGTTTTTT | CASSFTGGAFSELFF
. | few | TRBJ1-1 | TRBV7-9 | TGTGCCAGCAGCGGGTCGAACACTGAAGCTTTCTTT | CASSGSNTEAFF
TRBD2 | . | TRBJ2-2 | TRBV7-3 | TGTGCCAGCAGTCGCGGGACTAGAACCGGGGAGCTGTTTTTT | CASSRGTRTGELFF
. | few | TRBJ2-1 | TRBV10-3 | TGTGCCATACTCGCCGCCGGCACTAGGGACAATGAGCAGTTCTTC | CAILAAGTRDNEQFF
. | . | TRBJ1-5 | TRBV6-2/TRBV6-3 | TGTGCCATCGGAGGGAGGGACAATCAGCCCCAGCATTTT | CAIGGRDNQPQHF
. | . | TRBJ2-3 | TRBV20-1 | TGCAGTGCGGAGTGGGAATACACAGATACGCAGTATTTT | CSAEWEYTDTQYF